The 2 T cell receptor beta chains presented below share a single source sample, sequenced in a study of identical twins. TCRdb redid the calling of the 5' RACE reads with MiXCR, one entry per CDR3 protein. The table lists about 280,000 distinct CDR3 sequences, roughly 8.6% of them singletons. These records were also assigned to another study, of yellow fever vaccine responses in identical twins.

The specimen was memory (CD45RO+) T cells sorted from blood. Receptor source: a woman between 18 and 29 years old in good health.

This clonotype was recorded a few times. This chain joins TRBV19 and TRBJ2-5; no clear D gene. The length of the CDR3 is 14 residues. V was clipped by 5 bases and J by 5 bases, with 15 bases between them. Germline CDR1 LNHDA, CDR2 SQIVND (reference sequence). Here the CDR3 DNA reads TGTGCCAGTAGTCTCTCATGGGGTCCGGAGACCCAGTACTTC. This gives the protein CASSLSWGPETQYF.

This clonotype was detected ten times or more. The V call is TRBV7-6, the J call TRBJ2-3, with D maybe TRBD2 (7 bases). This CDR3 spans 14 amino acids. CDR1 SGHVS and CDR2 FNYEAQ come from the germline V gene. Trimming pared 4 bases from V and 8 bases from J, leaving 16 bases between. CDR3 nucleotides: TGTGCCAGCAGCTCGGGACTACCCAGGGGTACGCAGTATTTT. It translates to CASSSGLPRGTQYF. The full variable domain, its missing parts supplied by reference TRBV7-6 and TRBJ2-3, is GAGVSQSPRYKVTKRGQDVALRCDPISGHVSLYWYRQALGQGPEFLTYFNYEAQQDKSGLPNDRFSAERPEGSISTLTIQRTEQRDSAMYRCASSSGLPRGTQYFGPGTRLTVL.